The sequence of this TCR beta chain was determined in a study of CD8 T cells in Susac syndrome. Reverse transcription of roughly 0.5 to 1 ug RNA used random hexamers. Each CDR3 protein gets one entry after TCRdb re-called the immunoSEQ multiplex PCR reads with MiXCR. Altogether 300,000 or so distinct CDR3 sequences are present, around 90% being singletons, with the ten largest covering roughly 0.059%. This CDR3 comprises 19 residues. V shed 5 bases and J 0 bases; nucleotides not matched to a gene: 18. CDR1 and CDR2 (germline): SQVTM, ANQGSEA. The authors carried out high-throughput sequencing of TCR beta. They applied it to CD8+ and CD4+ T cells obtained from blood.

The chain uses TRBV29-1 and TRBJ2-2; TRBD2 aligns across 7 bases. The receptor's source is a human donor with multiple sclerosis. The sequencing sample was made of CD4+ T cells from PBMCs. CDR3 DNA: TGCAGCGTTCCCCTAGGGGCTAGCGGTGTTATGTCGAACACCGGGGAGCTGTTTTTT. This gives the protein CSVPLGASGVMSNTGELFF.